The present TCR beta chain was sequenced within a study of vaccination effects on CD4 cells after COVID-19. Remarks on this clone: The antigen remains unidentified.

This CDR3 contains 17 residues. The germline CDR1 and CDR2 sequences are SGHRS and YFSETQ. The J segment lost 7 bases and the V segment lost 1 base, leaving 8 bases of the junction unmatched. Method: immunoSEQ multiplex PCR; TCRdb's copy keeps in-frame clones and lacks some. This sample has about 70,000 clones, with roughly 80% found just once. At the end of approximately 10 days of culture, CD4+ T cells were isolated. People in the vaccine group had not been infected with SARS-CoV-2 before, and their nucleocapsid antibodies were negative. The V gene is TRBV5-1, the J gene TRBJ2-1, with TRBD2 matching 13 bases. This TCR derives from a human donor who received a COVID-19 vaccine. The sample was CD4+ T cells from PBMCs cultured without peptide, taken before COVID-19 vaccination. This chain's CDR3 is CASSLIPGTSGDNEQFF. CDR3 sequence (DNA): TGCGCCAGCAGCTTGATCCCCGGGACTAGCGGGGATAATGAGCAGTTCTTC.